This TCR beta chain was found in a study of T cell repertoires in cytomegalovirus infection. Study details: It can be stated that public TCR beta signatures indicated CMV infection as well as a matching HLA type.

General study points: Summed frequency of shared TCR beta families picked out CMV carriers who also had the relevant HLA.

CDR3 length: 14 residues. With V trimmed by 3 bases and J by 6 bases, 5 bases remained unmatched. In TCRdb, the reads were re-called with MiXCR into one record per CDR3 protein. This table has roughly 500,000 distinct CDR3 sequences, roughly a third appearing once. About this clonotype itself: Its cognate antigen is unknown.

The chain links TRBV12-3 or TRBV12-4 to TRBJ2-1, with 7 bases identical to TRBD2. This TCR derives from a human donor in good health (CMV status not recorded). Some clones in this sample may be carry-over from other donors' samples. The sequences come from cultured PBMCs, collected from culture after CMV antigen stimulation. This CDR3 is CASSLGGKVNEQFF. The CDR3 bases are TGTGCCAGCAGTTTGGGGGGGAAAGTCAATGAGCAGTTCTTC.